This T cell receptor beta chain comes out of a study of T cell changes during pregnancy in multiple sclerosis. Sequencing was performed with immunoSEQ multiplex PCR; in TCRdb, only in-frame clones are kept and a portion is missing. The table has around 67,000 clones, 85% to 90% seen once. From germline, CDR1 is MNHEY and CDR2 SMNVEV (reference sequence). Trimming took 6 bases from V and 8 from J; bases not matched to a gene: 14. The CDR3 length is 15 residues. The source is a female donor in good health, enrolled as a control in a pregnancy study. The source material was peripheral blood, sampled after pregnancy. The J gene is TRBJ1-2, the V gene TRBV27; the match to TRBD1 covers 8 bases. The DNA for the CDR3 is TGTGCCAGCAGCCTCGGGCAGGGGGCATTCGACGGCTACACCTTC. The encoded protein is CASSLGQGAFDGYTF.